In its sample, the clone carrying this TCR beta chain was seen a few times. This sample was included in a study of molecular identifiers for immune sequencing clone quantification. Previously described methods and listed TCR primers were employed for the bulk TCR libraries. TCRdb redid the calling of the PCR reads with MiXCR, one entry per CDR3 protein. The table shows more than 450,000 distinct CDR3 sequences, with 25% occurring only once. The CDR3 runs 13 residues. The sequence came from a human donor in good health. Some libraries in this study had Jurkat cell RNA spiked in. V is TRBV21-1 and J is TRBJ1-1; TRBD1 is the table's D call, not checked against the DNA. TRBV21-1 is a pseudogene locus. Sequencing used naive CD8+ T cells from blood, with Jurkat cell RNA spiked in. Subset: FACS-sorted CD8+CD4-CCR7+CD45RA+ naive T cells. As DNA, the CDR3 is TGTGCCAGCAGCAAAGATTCCCAGGAAGAAGCTTTCTTT. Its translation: CASSKDSQEEAFF.